A single sample gave rise to the 23 T cell receptor beta chains below, sequenced in a study of metastatic and nonmetastatic thyroid tumors. MiXCR reprocessed the PCR reads for TCRdb. Of tens of thousands of clones in the sample, approximately 20% were seen once. Treatment of any kind had been given to no patient before thyroid surgery. Sequencing was done on a sample of blood. The receptors were sampled from a female donor with papillary thyroid cancer or a benign thyroid nodule (not recorded which). Some clones in this sample may be carry-over from other donors' samples.

This clone was seen a handful of times. A junction boundary mismatches the germline segment, possibly from a read error. The genes are TRBV18 and TRBJ1-1, with unresolved D. The CDR3 runs to 13 residues. The germline V gene encodes CDR1 KGHSH and CDR2 LQKENI. The CDR3 loop reads CASSPDRNTEALF. In DNA form, the CDR3 reads TGTGCCAGCTCACCGGATAGGAACACTGAAGCTTTATTT.

This clone was observed a handful of times. A much more abundant neighbour one base away suggests this may be a read error. This rearrangement joins TRBV7-3 to TRBJ2-1; 9 positions agree with TRBD2. Germline CDR1 SGHTA, CDR2 FQGTGA. The junction had 7 bases not matched to a gene; V was cut back by 5 bases and J by 8 bases. The CDR3 spans 14 residues. Written as DNA, the CDR3 is TGTGCCAGCAGCAAGGGACTAGCTGACGATGAGCAGTTCTTC. Amino acid sequence: CASSKGLADDEQFF.

V gene TRBV11-2 combines with J gene TRBJ2-1; 12 nucleotides agree with TRBD2. The ends lost 6 bases at V and 6 bases at J; junction bases unmatched: 9. The CDR3 has 16 amino acids. Per germline, CDR1 SGHAT and CDR2 FQNNGV. The CDR3 DNA sequence: TGTGCCAGCAGTCCAGGGGCTAGCGGGGGGGCCAATGAGCAGTTCTTC. Its protein product is CASSPGASGGANEQFF.

This clone was found many times. CDR3 protein: CSALDPTGVGYGYTF. The DNA of the CDR3 is TGCAGTGCGCTGGACCCGACAGGGGTTGGCTATGGCTACACCTTC. This chain uses TRBV20-1 with TRBJ1-2; TRBD1 matches 8 bases. V gave up 6 bases and J gave up 4 bases; unmatched junction bases: 13. The CDR3 has 15 amino acids. Germline V gene lookup returns CDR1 DFQATT and CDR2 SNEGSKA (reference sequence).

This clone has ten or more counts. The chain is built from TRBV7-9 and TRBJ2-3, with 8 bases lining up with TRBD2. Germline CDR1 SEHNR, CDR2 FQNEAQ (reference sequence). This CDR3 is built from 15 residues. J gave up 3 bases and V 1 base, and 3 bases lay outside the gene matches. CDR3 residues: CASSLGLARTDTQYF. CDR3 sequence (DNA): TGTGCCAGCAGCTTAGGACTAGCGAGGACAGATACGCAGTATTTT.

The chain is built from TRBV7-9 and TRBJ1-2; possibly TRBD1 for D (6 bases). The CDR3 totals 14 residues. Trimming removed 5 bases at V and 2 bases at J, with 12 bases between. The germline V gene encodes CDR1 SEHNR and CDR2 FQNEAQ (reference sequence). The CDR3 loop is CASSPDRENYGYTF. The CDR3 region has the DNA TGTGCCAGCAGCCCGGACAGAGAAAACTATGGCTACACCTTC.

Sample share makes this clone medium-sized. The chain has TRBV6-1 and TRBJ2-7; D is uncertain. V lost 6 bases to trimming and J lost 3 bases, with 21 bases between them. The CDR3 consists of 16 residues. From germline, CDR1 is MNHNS and CDR2 SASEGT. DNA of the CDR3: TGTGCCAGCAGCCTGACAAATAGTGGGGTTAACTACGAGCAGTACTTC. Amino acid sequence: CASSLTNSGVNYEQYF.

Remarks on this clone: With a much larger clone just one base away, this may be a read error. The gene calls are TRBV5-4 and TRBJ2-7; D is uncertain. Germline V gene lookup returns CDR1 SGHNT and CDR2 YYREEE (reference sequence). The CDR3 consists of 13 residues. Deletions cut 4 bases from V and 1 base from J, with 9 bases between. The CDR3 loop reads CASSGWSSYEQYF. In nucleotides, the CDR3 is TGTGCCAGCAGCGGGTGGAGTTCCTACGAGCAGTACTTC.

This clone has at least ten counts. V usage is TRBV7-3 and J usage is TRBJ1-1; TRBD1 is a possible D gene (5 bases). This CDR3 comprises 13 residues. Germline CDR1 and CDR2: SGHTA and FQGTGA. V dropped 8 bases and J dropped 2 bases, with 12 bases sitting between them. This CDR3 reads CASAPGGNTEAFF. The CDR3 DNA follows: TGTGCCAGCGCCCCCGGGGGAAACACTGAAGCTTTCTTT.

This clone was seen many times. The chain has TRBV7-9 and TRBJ2-3, with 7 bases identical to TRBD1. This CDR3 is built from 15 residues. The germline CDR1 and CDR2 sequences are SEHNR and FQNEAQ (reference sequence). Unmatched junction bases numbered 9, after V lost 5 bases and J lost 4 bases. CDR3 nucleotide sequence: TGTGCCAGCAGCGCGACAGGGTGGGGCCCAGATACGCAGTATTTT. Its translation is CASSATGWGPDTQYF.

This clone was counted many times. V is TRBV5-5 and J is TRBJ1-1, with 8 positions matching TRBD1. The CDR3 extends over 16 amino acids. Germline CDR1 and CDR2: SGHKS and YYEKEE (reference sequence). The ends lost 4 bases at V and 0 bases at J; junction bases unmatched: 8. The CDR3 spells CASSAETGELNTEAFF. The DNA of the CDR3 is TGTGCCAGCAGCGCGGAGACAGGGGAACTGAACACTGAAGCTTTCTTT. Full variable domain (missing parts from reference TRBV5-5 and TRBJ1-1): DAGVTQSPTHLIKTRGQQVTLRCSPISGHKSVSWYQQVLGQGPQFIFQYYEKEERGRGNFPDRFSARQFPNYSSELNVNALLLGDSALYLCASSAETGELNTEAFFGQGTRLTVV.

This clone was found many times. The chain carries TRBV12-3 or TRBV12-4 and TRBJ2-1; the D gene is possibly TRBD1 (5 bases). The CDR3 covers 13 residues. Trimming pared 6 bases from V and 9 bases from J, leaving 15 bases between. The CDR3 reads CASSRRQFSEQFF. CDR3 coding DNA: TGTGCCAGCAGCCGTCGACAGTTCAGTGAGCAGTTCTTC.

This clone occurred many times. CDR3 nucleotides: TGTGCCAGCATGCCCCCAGATGCCAGGGGAATAAACGAGCAGTACTTC. Protein sequence: CASMPPDARGINEQYF. This sequence joins TRBV28 and TRBJ2-7; D may be TRBD1 (6 bases). CDR1 is MDHEN and CDR2 is SYDVKM in the germline V gene. This CDR3 region has 16 residues. The V and J ends lost 7 bases and 5 bases respectively, with 24 bases between them.

This chain joins TRBV12-3 or TRBV12-4 and TRBJ2-5, with 7 bases that match TRBD2. CDR3 length equals 16 residues. V was pared by 6 bases and J by 7 bases, with 17 bases of the junction left unmatched. The CDR3 coding sequence is TGTGCCAGCAGCCAGAGGGCGGGGGTGTACCAATGGACCCAGTACTTC. Its protein is CASSQRAGVYQWTQYF.

The chain recombines TRBV5-1 with TRBJ1-5, with D unclear. With 0 bases removed from V and 0 bases from J, the gap between germline ends came to 13 bases. Per the germline V gene, CDR1 is SGHRS and CDR2 is YFSETQ. The CDR3 runs to 17 residues. The CDR3 loop reads CASSLEAQEDSNQPQHF. The DNA of the CDR3 is TGCGCCAGCAGCTTGGAAGCCCAGGAAGATAGCAATCAGCCCCAGCATTTT.

With regard to this clone: A much more abundant neighbour one base away suggests this may be a read error. Other nucleotide sequences from this sample produce the same CDR3. This chain uses TRBV5-1 with TRBJ1-5; TRBD1 agrees at 9 bases. The CDR3 spans 16 residues. Trimming at V came to 4 bases and at J to 2 bases, leaving 7 bases not matched to a gene. Looked up from germline, CDR1 is SGHRS and CDR2 is YFSETQ. The CDR3 coding sequence is TGCGCCAGCAGCCTGGGGGGACAGGGAGGCAATCAGCCCCAGCATTTT. As protein: CASSLGGQGGNQPQHF.

Within the sample, this clone is medium-sized. This chain joins TRBV27 and TRBJ1-6, with 7 positions matching TRBD1. CDR1 and CDR2 from the germline V gene are MNHEY and SMNVEV (reference sequence). The CDR3 extends over 13 amino acids. The V gene end was trimmed by 7 bases and the J gene end by 8 bases; junction bases not matched to a gene: 5. In DNA, the CDR3 is TGTGCCAGCACCCGGGACAGAGATTCACCCCTCCACTTT. It encodes CASTRDRDSPLHF.

This clone was counted ten times or more. This chain connects TRBV5-1 to TRBJ1-1; 7 bases map to TRBD1. The germline gives CDR1 SGHRS, CDR2 YFSETQ. This CDR3 contains 14 residues. The junction had 3 bases not matched to a gene; V was cut back by 0 bases and J by 4 bases. The CDR3 loop reads CASSLAGTATEAFF. CDR3 coding DNA: TGCGCCAGCAGCTTGGCCGGGACAGCCACTGAAGCTTTCTTT. Full variable domain (rest looked up from reference TRBV5-1 and TRBJ1-1): KAGVTQTPRYLIKTRGQQVTLSCSPISGHRSVSWYQQTPGQGLQFLFEYFSETQRNKGNFPGRFSGRQFSNSRSEMNVSTLELGDSALYLCASSLAGTATEAFFGQGTRLTVV.

CDR3 loop: CAWSGGDGGELFF. The CDR3 bases are TGTGCCTGGAGTGGAGGGGACGGCGGGGAGCTGTTTTTT. The chain is built from TRBV30 and TRBJ2-2, with D tentatively TRBD1 or TRBD2 (5 bases each). Germline CDR1 reads GTSNPN; CDR2 reads SVGIG (reference sequence). This CDR3 spans 13 amino acids. Trimming removed 1 base at V and 7 bases at J, with 10 bases between.

The chain uses TRBV5-1 and TRBJ1-5; D ambiguous. The CDR3 spans 16 residues. V lost 4 bases and J 2 bases, leaving 16 bases between the germline ends. Germline V gene lookup returns CDR1 SGHRS and CDR2 YFSETQ. The CDR3: CASSMDGKGGNQPQHF. In DNA, the CDR3 is TGCGCCAGCAGCATGGATGGAAAGGGAGGCAATCAGCCCCAGCATTTT.

Details on this clone: The junction shows a germline mismatch at one end, possibly a read error. The chain employs TRBV6-2 or TRBV6-3 and TRBJ2-1; TRBD2 matches at 7 bases. Germline V gene lookup returns CDR1 MNHEY and CDR2 SVGEGT. CDR3 length: 17 residues. This CDR3 is CSSRAVLAKLSYNEQFF. For the CDR3, the DNA is TGTTCCAGCAGAGCCGTACTAGCGAAGCTCTCCTACAATGAGCAGTTCTTC.

This clone was seen ten or more times. DNA of the CDR3: TGTGCCAGCAGTCGGGACAAAAATCAGCCCCAGCATTTT. Encoded protein: CASSRDKNQPQHF. The chain carries TRBV27 and TRBJ1-5, with a weak D call TRBD1 (6 bases). This CDR3 comprises 13 residues. The V end was cut by 5 bases, the J end by 4 bases, with 9 bases between. Germline assignment: CDR1 MNHEY and CDR2 SMNVEV (reference sequence).

This clone was seen ten or more times. This sequence joins TRBV7-9 and TRBJ2-2; TRBD1 aligns across 7 bases. This CDR3 contains 14 residues. J was trimmed by 4 bases and V by 5 bases; bases with no gene match: 4. Germline loops: CDR1 SEHNR, CDR2 FQNEAQ (reference sequence). The CDR3 protein is CASSQGQPTGELFF. The DNA of the CDR3 is TGTGCCAGCAGCCAGGGACAGCCCACCGGGGAGCTGTTTTTT.